The clone carrying this T cell receptor beta chain was observed a few times. Its matching antigen is unknown. This sample is drawn from a study of post-analysis software for immune sequencing data. Study context: Both relapsing-remitting and secondary progressive multiple sclerosis featured among the disease courses, as did progressive-relapsing multiple sclerosis.

Findings and caveats of the study: Five or six TRBV segments were more frequent in patients than controls; TRBV5-6, TRBV5-1 and TRBV20-1 belonged to this group. In multiple sclerosis, normalized Chao1 diversity was significantly below that of controls.

Unique molecular identifiers had been added to the TCR beta cDNA libraries. Between roughly 1 and 10 million T cells gave rise to approximately 520,000 cDNA molecules. Each CDR3 protein gets one entry after TCRdb re-called the PCR reads with MiXCR. The sample comprises a few hundred thousand distinct CDR3 sequences, 36% of which are singletons, and 4% to 5.5% rests with the top ten. This CDR3 is built from 17 residues. Germline assignment: CDR1 SGHVS and CDR2 FQNEAQ. V shed 5 bases, J shed 2 bases, and the junction held 11 bases outside the gene matches. The chain carries TRBV7-8 and TRBJ1-4; 7 positions agree with TRBD1. Sequenced input: blood. The sequence was collected from a girl aged 5-17 years with multiple sclerosis. The CDR3 nucleotides read TGTGCCAGCAGCCGGCGTCCGAGGGGGCTGACTAATGAAAAACTGTTTTTT. Translating gives CASSRRPRGLTNEKLFF.